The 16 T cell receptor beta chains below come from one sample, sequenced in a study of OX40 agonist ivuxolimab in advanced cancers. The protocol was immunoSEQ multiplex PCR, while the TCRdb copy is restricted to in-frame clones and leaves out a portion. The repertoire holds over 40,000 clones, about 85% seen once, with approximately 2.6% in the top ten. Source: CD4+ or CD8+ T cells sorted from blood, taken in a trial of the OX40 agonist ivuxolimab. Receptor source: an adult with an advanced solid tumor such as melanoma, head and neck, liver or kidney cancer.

This CDR3 reads CASSVEGVDQPQHF. As DNA, the CDR3 is TGTGCCAGCAGTGTGGAAGGGGTCGATCAGCCCCAGCATTTT. V and J are TRBV2 and TRBJ1-5; TRBD1 is a possible D gene (5 bases). The CDR3 runs to 14 residues. The germline V gene has CDR1 SNHLY and CDR2 FYNNEI. Deletions cut 4 bases from V and 5 bases from J, with 12 bases between.

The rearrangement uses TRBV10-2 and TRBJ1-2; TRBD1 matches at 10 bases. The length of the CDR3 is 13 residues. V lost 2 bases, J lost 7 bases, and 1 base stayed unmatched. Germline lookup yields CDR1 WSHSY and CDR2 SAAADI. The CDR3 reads CASSERDRGGYTF. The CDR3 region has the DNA TGCGCCAGCAGTGAGCGGGACAGGGGTGGCTACACCTTC.

CDR3 DNA: TGTGCCAGCACCCCGGGTGGATATAACACTGAAGCTTTCTTT. Amino acid sequence: CASTPGGYNTEAFF. The J gene is TRBJ1-1, the V gene TRBV27; no clear D gene. The V end was cut by 7 bases, the J end by 2 bases, with 14 bases between. The germline V gene encodes CDR1 MNHEY and CDR2 SMNVEV (reference sequence). CDR3 length: 14 residues.

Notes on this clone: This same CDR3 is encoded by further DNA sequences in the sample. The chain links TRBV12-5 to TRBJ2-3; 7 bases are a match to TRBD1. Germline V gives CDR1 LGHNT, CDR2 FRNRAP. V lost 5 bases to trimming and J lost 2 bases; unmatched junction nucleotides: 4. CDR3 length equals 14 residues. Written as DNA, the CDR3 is TGTGCTAGTGGTCGGGACAGTCACACAGATACGCAGTATTTT. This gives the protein CASGRDSHTDTQYF. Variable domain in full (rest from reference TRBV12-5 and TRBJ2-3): DARVTQTPRHKVTEMGQEVTMRCQPILGHNTVFWYRQTMMQGLELLAYFRNRAPLDDSGMPKDRFSAEMPDATLATLKIQPSEPRDSAVYFCASGRDSHTDTQYFGPGTRLTVL.

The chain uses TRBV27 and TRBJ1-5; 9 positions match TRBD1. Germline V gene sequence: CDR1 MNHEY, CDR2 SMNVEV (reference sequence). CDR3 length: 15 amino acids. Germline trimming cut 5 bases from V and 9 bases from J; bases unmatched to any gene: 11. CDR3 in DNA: TGTGCCAGCAGTCTCGGGACAGGGTTCCGGTGGCCCCAGCATTTT. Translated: CASSLGTGFRWPQHF.

This chain's CDR3 is CASSRTGTAPSGNTIYF. In DNA, the CDR3 is TGTGCCAGCAGTCGCACCGGGACCGCTCCTTCTGGAAACACCATATATTTT. The rearrangement links TRBV27 to TRBJ1-3, with D possibly TRBD1 on 5 matching bases. V was trimmed by 5 bases and J by 1 base, leaving 18 bases between them. CDR1 and CDR2 (germline): MNHEY, SMNVEV (reference sequence). This CDR3 region has 17 residues.

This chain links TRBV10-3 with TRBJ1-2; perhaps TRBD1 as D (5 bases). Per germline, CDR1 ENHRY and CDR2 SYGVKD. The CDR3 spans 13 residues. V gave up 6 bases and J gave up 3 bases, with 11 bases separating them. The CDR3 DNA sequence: TGTGCCATCAGCACCGGGACGGACTATGGCTACACCTTC. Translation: CAISTGTDYGYTF.

The CDR3 here is CASSFVRNTEAFF. The CDR3 DNA is TGTGCCAGCAGCTTCGTCAGGAACACTGAAGCTTTCTTT. The chain has TRBV7-3 and TRBJ1-1, with D unclear. V lost 3 bases to trimming and J lost 1 base, with 6 bases between them. Germline-derived CDR1 and CDR2 are SGHTA and FQGTGA. The CDR3 runs 13 residues.

The CDR3 nucleotides are TGTGCCAGCAGCTTAGGGCTTCCGGTTTCCACAGATACGCAGTATTTT. It yields the protein CASSLGLPVSTDTQYF. The genes are TRBV7-9 and TRBJ2-3; no reliable D call. Germline V gives CDR1 SEHNR, CDR2 FQNEAQ (reference sequence). The CDR3 consists of 16 residues. The V end was cut by 1 base, the J end by 2 bases, with 13 bases between.

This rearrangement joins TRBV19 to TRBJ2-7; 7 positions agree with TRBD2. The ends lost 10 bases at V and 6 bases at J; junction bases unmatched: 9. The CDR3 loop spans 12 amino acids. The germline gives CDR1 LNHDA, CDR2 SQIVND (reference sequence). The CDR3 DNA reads TGTGCCATCGGACTAGAAAATCGCGAGCAGTACTTC. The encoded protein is CAIGLENREQYF.

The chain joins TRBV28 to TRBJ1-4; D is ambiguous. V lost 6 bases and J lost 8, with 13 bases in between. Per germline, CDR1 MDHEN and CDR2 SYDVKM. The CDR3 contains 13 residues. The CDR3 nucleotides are TGTGCCAGCAGACTCGGGTATTGGGAAAAACTGTTTTTT. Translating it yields CASRLGYWEKLFF.

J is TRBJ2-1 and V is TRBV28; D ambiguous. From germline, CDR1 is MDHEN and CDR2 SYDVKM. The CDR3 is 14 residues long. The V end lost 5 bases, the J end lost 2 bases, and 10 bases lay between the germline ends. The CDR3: CASSPPHPYNEQFF. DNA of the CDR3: TGTGCCAGCAGTCCCCCCCACCCCTACAATGAGCAGTTCTTC.

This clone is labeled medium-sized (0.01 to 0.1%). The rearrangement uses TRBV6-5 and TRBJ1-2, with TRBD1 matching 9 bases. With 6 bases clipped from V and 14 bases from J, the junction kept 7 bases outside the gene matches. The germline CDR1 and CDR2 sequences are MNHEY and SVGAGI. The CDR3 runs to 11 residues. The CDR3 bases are TGTGCCAGCAGGCGCACAGGGGGCGAGACCTTC. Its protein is CASRRTGGETF.

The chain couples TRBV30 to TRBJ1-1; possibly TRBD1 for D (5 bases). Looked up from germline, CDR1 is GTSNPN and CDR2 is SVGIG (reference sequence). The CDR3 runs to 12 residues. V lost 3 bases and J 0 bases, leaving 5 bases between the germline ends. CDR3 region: CAWRGVNTEAFF. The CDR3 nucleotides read TGTGCCTGGAGAGGGGTGAACACTGAAGCTTTCTTT.

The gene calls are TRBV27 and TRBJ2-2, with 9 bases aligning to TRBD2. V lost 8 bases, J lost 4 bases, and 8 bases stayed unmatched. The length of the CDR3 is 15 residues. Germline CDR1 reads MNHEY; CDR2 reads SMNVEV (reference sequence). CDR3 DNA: TGTGCCAGCCGCGGGGCTAGCGGGGCCACCGGGGAGCTGTTTTTT. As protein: CASRGASGATGELFF.

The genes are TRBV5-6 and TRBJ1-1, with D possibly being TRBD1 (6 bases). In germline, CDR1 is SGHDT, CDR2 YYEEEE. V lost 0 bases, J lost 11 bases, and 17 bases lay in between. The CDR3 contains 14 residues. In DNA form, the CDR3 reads TGTGCCAGCAGCTTGGGCAGGGGCGCCTTACTGGCTTTCTTT. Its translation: CASSLGRGALLAFF. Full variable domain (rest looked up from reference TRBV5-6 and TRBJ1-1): DAGVTQSPTHLIKTRGQQVTLRCSPKSGHDTVSWYQQALGQGPQFIFQYYEEEERQRGNFPDRFSGHQFPNYSSELNVNALLLGDSALYLCASSLGRGALLAFFGQGTRLTVV.